This T cell receptor (beta chain) was sequenced in a study of spatial heterogeneity in lung cancer. Study-wide background: The study consistently detected more beta-chain than alpha-chain sequences.

There are a few counts of this clonotype. The CDR3 extends over 13 amino acids. In germline, CDR1 is MNHNS, CDR2 SASEGT. Between the trimmed V and J ends, which lost 7 bases and 0 bases, there was a span of 7 bases. TCR cDNA molecules each carried a unique molecular identifier. TCRdb re-analysed the 5' RACE reads in MiXCR, keeping a single row per CDR3 protein. There are about 39,000 distinct CDR3 sequences in the sample; 5.8% occur only once, and roughly 10% lies in the top ten. Time point given: sample taken at primary tumor resection. The authors sequenced whole RNA from tumor, nontumor lung or frozen PBMC without sorting.

This sample comprised PBMCs, obtained at surgery. This chain links TRBV6-1 with TRBJ2-1; unclear D gene. The source of this sequence is a male donor with early-stage non-small cell lung cancer. Here the CDR3 DNA reads TGTGCCAGCATGCTTAGCTCCTACAATGAGCAGTTCTTC. Translated: CASMLSSYNEQFF.